This T cell receptor (beta chain) stems from a study of T cell responses to AZD1222 COVID-19 vaccine. Study conclusions and caveats: Repertoires were obtained solely post-peak T cell response. Regions 160-218 and 743-854 held dominance among vaccine-associated CD4 TCRs, which spanned spike.

Assay used: immunoSEQ multiplex PCR; TCRdb lists only in-frame clones, some missing. The table has some 86,000 clones, 80% seen once. A remark on this clone: Its matching antigen is unknown.

Trimming removed 1 base at V and 1 base at J, with 11 bases between. CDR3 size: 15 residues. The V gene's germline CDR1 is MGHRA and CDR2 YSYEKL. V gene TRBV4-1 combines with J gene TRBJ2-7; D is possibly TRBD2 (6 bases). The clonotype was recovered from an adult in good health. Sequences were derived from peripheral blood, sampled on day 0 of AZD1222 vaccination. CDR3 nucleotides: TGCGCCAGCAGCCAAGGAGTGGAGGGATCCTACGAGCAGTACTTC. This sequence encodes CASSQGVEGSYEQYF.